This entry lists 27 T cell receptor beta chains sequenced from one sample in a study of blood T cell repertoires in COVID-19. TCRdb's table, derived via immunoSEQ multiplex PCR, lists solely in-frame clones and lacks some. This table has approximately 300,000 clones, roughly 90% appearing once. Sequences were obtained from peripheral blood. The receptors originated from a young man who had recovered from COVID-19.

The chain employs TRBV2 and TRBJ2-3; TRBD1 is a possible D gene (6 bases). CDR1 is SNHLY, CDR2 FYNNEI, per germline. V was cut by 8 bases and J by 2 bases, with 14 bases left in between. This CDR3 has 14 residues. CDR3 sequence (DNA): TGTGCCAGCGCCACGGACAGACCCACAGATACGCAGTATTTT. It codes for CASATDRPTDTQYF.

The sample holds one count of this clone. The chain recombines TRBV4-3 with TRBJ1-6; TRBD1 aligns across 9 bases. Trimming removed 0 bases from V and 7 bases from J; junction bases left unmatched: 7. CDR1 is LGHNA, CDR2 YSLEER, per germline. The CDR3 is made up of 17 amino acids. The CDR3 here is CASSQDRTGVLNSPLHF. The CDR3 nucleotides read TGCGCCAGCAGCCAAGATAGGACAGGGGTACTCAATTCACCCCTCCACTTT.

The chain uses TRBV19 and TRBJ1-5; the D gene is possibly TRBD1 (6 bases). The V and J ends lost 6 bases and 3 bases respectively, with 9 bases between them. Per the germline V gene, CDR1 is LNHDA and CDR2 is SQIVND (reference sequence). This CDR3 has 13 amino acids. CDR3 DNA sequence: TGTGCCAGTAGCCGGGACACCAATCAGCCCCAGCATTTT. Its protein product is CASSRDTNQPQHF.

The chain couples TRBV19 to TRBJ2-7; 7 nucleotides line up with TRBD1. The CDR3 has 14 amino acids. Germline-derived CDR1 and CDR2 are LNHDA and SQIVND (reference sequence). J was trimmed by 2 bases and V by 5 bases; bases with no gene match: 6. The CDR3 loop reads CASSLWDRPYEQYF. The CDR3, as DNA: TGTGCCAGTAGTCTTTGGGACAGACCCTACGAGCAGTACTTC. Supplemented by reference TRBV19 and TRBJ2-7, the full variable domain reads DGGITQSPKYLFRKEGQNVTLSCEQNLNHDAMYWYRQDPGQGLRLIYYSQIVNDFQKGDIAEGYSVSREKKESFPLTVTSAQKNPTAFYLCASSLWDRPYEQYFGPGTRLTVT.

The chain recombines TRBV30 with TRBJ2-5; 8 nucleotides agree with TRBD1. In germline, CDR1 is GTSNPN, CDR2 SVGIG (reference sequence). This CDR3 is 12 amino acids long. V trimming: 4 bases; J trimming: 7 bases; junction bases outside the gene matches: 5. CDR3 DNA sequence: TGTGCCTGGATTACAGGGGGTGGGACCCAGTACTTC. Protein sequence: CAWITGGGTQYF.

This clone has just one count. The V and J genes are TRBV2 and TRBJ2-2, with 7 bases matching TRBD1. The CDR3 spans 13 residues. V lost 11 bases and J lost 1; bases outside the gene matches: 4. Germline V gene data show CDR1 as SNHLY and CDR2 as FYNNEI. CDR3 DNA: TGTGCCGGACAGGACAGGAACACCGGGGAGCTGTTTTTT. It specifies CAGQDRNTGELFF.

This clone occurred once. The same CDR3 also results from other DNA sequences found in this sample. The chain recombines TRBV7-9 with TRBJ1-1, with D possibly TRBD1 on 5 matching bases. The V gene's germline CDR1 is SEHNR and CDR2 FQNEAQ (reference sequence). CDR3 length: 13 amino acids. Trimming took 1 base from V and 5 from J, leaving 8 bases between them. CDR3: CASSLGEGTEAFF. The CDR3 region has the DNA TGTGCCAGCAGCTTAGGGGAGGGGACTGAAGCTTTCTTT.

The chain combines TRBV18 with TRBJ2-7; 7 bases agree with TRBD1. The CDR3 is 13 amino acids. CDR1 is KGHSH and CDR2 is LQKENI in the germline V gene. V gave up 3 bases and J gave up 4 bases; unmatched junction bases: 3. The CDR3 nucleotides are TGTGCCAGCTCACCTTGGGACAGTTACGAGCAGTACTTC. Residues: CASSPWDSYEQYF.

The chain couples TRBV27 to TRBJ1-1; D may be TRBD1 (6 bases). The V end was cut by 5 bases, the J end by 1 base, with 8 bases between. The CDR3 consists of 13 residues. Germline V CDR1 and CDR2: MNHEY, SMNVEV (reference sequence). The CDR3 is CASSRTENTEAFF. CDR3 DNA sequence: TGTGCCAGCAGTAGGACAGAGAACACTGAAGCTTTCTTT.

CDR3 sequence: CASSLTGQQANYGYTF. The CDR3 DNA reads TGTGCCAGCAGCTTAACAGGACAGCAGGCTAACTATGGCTACACCTTC. The chain is built from TRBV7-9 and TRBJ1-2, with D perhaps TRBD1 (6 bases). Per the germline V gene, CDR1 is SEHNR and CDR2 is FQNEAQ (reference sequence). CDR3 size: 16 residues. Deletions cut 2 bases from V and 0 bases from J, with 13 bases between.

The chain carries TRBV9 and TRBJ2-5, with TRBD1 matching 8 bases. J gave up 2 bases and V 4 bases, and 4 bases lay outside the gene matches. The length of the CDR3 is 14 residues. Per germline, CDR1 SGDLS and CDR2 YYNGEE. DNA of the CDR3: TGTGCCAGCAGCCCCGACAGGGGACAAGAGACCCAGTACTTC. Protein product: CASSPDRGQETQYF.

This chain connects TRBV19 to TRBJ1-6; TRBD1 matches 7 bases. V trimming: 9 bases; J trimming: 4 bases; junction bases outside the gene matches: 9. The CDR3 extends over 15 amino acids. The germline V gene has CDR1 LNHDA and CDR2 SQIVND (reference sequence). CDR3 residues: CASGRGMIYNSPLHF. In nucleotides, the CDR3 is TGTGCCAGCGGCAGGGGGATGATATATAATTCACCCCTCCACTTT.

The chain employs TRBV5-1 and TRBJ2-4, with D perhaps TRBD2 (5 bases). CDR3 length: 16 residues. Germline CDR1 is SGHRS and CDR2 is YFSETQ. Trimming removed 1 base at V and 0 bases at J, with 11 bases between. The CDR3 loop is CASSLFAGSAKNIQYF. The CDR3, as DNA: TGCGCCAGCAGCTTGTTTGCGGGTTCAGCCAAAAACATTCAGTACTTC.

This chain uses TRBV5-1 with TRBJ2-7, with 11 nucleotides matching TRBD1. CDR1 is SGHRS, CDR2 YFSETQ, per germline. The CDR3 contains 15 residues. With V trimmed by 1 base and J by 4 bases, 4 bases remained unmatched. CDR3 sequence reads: CASSLRTGGEYEQYF. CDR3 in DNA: TGCGCCAGCAGCTTGCGGACAGGGGGCGAATACGAGCAGTACTTC.

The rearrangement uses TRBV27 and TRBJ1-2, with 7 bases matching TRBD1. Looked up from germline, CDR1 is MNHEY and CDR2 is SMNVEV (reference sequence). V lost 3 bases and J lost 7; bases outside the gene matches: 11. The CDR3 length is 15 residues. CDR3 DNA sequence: TGTGCCAGCAGTTTTGGGAGACAGGGATCGACTGGCTACACCTTC. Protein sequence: CASSFGRQGSTGYTF.

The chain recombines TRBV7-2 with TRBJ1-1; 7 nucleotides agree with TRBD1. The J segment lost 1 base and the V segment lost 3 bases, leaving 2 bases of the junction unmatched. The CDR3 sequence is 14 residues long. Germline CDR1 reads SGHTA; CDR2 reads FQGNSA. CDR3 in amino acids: CASSLGQQNTEAFF. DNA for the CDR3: TGTGCCAGCAGCTTGGGACAGCAGAACACTGAAGCTTTCTTT.

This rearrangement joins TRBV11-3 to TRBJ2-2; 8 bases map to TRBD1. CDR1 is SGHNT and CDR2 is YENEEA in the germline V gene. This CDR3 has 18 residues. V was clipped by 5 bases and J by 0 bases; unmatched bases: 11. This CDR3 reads CASSPRTGSAPNTGELFF. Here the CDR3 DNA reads TGTGCCAGCAGCCCAAGGACAGGGTCTGCACCGAACACCGGGGAGCTGTTTTTT.

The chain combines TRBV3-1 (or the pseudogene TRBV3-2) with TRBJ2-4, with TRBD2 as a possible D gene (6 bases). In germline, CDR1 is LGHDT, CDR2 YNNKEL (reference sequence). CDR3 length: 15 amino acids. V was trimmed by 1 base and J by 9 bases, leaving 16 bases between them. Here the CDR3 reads CASSQAEGLHFIQYF. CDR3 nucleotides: TGTGCCAGCAGCCAAGCGGAGGGCCTGCACTTCATTCAGTACTTC.

CDR3 sequence: CASSLYGLAGGPGTGELFF. The CDR3 nucleotides are TGTGCCAGCAGCTTATACGGACTAGCGGGAGGGCCGGGCACCGGGGAGCTGTTTTTT. The rearrangement uses TRBV7-3 and TRBJ2-2; TRBD2 matches 15 bases. In germline, CDR1 is SGHTA, CDR2 FQGTGA. V lost 2 bases and J lost 4; bases outside the gene matches: 8. The CDR3 loop spans 19 amino acids.

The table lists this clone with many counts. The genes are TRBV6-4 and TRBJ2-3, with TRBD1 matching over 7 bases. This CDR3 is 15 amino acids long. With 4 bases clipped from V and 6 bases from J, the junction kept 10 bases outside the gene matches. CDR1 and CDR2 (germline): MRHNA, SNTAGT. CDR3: CASSASTGSGDTQYF. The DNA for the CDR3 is TGTGCCAGCAGTGCCTCGACAGGGTCAGGGGATACGCAGTATTTT.

The CDR3 here is CSGLGNEQFF. The CDR3 region has the DNA TGCAGCGGACTGGGGAATGAGCAGTTCTTC. V and J are TRBV20-1 and TRBJ2-1; perhaps TRBD2 as D (5 bases). This CDR3 region has 10 residues. Germline CDR1 is DFQATT and CDR2 is SNEGSKA (reference sequence).

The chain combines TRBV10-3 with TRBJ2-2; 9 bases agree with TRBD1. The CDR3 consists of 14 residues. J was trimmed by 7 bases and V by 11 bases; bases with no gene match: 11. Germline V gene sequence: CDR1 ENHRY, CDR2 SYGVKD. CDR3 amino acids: CAASGTGWNGELFF. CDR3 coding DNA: TGTGCCGCCTCAGGGACAGGGTGGAACGGGGAGCTGTTTTTT.

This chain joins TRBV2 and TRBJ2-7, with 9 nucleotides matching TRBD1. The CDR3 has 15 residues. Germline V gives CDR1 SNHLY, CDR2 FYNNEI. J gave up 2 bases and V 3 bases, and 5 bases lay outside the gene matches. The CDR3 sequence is CASSEGQGRAYEQYF. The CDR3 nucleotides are TGTGCCAGCAGTGAGGGACAGGGTAGAGCCTACGAGCAGTACTTC.

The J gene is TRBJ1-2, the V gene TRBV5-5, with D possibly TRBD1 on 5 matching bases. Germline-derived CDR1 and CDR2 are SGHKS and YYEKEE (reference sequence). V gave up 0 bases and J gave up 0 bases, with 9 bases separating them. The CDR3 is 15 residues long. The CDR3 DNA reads TGTGCCAGCAGCTTGGGACAGTTAGCTAACTATGGCTACACCTTC. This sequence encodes CASSLGQLANYGYTF. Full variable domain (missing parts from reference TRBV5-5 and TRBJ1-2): DAGVTQSPTHLIKTRGQQVTLRCSPISGHKSVSWYQQVLGQGPQFIFQYYEKEERGRGNFPDRFSARQFPNYSSELNVNALLLGDSALYLCASSLGQLANYGYTFGSGTRLTVV.

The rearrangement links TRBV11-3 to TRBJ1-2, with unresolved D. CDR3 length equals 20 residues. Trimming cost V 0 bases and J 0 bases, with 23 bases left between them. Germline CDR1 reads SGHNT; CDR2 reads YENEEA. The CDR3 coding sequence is TGTGCCAGCAGCTTAGAATCTCCAGGCTATTTCGGCTCAGCTAACTATGGCTACACCTTC. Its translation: CASSLESPGYFGSANYGYTF.

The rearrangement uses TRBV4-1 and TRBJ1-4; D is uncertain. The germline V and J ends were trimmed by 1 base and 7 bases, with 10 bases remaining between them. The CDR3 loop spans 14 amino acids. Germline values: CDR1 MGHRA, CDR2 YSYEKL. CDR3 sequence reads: CASSQGPPGEKLFF. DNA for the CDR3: TGCGCCAGCAGCCAAGGACCCCCAGGTGAAAAACTGTTTTTT.

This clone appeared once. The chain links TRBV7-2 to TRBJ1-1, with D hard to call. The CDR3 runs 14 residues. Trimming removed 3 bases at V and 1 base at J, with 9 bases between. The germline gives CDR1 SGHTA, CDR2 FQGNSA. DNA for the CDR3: TGTGCCAGCAGCTTCGGAGGGAGGAACACTGAAGCTTTCTTT. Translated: CASSFGGRNTEAFF. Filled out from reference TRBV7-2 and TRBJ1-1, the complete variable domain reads GAGVSQSPSNKVTEKGKDVELRCDPISGHTALYWYRQSLGQGLEFLIYFQGNSAPDKSGLPSDRFSAERTGGSVSTLTIQRTQQEDSAVYLCASSFGGRNTEAFFGQGTRLTVV.